This is a list of T cell receptor beta chains from one sample in a study of T cells after yellow fever vaccination. TCRdb independently ran MiXCR on the 5' RACE reads; one entry per CDR3 protein. The table shows tens of thousands of distinct CDR3 sequences, with approximately 7% occurring only once. This material consisted of CD8+ T cells sorted from PBMCs, taken 4 to 5 days after the first yellow fever vaccination. These receptors were collected from a man between 18 and 29 years old who received the YFV17D yellow fever vaccine. Both conserved end residues are part of each CDR3. D genes are given only for firm matches. The listing skips clone size in some rows; elsewhere it reads once, few, many or a size class.

J gene,D gene,V gene,clone size,CDR3 DNA,CDR3 protein
TRBJ2-3,NA,TRBV24-1,NA,TGTGCCACCAGTGATTTTAGCACAGATACGCAGTATTTT,CATSDFSTDTQYF
TRBJ2-1,TRBD2,TRBV2,many,TGTGCCAGCTCTGGGACTACTAATGAGCAGTTCTTC,CASSGTTNEQFF
TRBJ2-3,NA,TRBV4-2,NA,TGTGCCAGCAGCCACACAGAGAACACAGATACGCAGTATTTT,CASSHTENTDTQYF
TRBJ2-3,NA,TRBV7-8,NA,TGTGCCAGCAGCTTTATCTGGGGCACAGATACGCAGTATTTT,CASSFIWGTDTQYF
TRBJ2-1,NA,TRBV10-1,many,TGCGCCAGCAGCCTGACCCAGAGCTACTCCTACAATGAGCAGTTCTTC,CASSLTQSYSYNEQFF
TRBJ2-3,TRBD2,TRBV3-1,many,TGTGCCAGCAGCCAAGAGGACTTAGCGGGGGGTAGCACAGATACGCAGTATTTT,CASSQEDLAGGSTDTQYF
TRBJ1-5,TRBD1,TRBV7-9,many,TGTGCCAGCAGCTTAGCTTGGGGACAGGGGGGCAATCAGCCCCAGCATTTT,CASSLAWGQGGNQPQHF
TRBJ2-1,TRBD2,TRBV20-1,few,TGCAGTGCTAGAGATACCGGGGGGGCCGTCGATGAGCAGTTCTTC,CSARDTGGAVDEQFF
TRBJ1-1,NA,TRBV3-1,many,TGTGCCAGCAGCCAAGAAAACTACAGATACACTGAAGCTTTCTTT,CASSQENYRYTEAFF
TRBJ2-7,NA,TRBV11-2,NA,TGTGCCAGCAGCTTAAGCCTCTACGAGCAGTACTTC,CASSLSLYEQYF